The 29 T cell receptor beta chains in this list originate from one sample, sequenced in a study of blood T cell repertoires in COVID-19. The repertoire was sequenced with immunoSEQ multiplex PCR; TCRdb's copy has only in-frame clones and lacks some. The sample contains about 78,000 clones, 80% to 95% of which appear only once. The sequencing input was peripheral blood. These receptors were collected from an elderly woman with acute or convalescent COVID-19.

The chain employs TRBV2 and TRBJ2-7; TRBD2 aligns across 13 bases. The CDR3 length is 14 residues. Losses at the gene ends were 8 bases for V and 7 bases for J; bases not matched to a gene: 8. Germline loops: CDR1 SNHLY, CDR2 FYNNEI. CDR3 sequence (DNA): TGTGCCAGCCAGACTAGCGGGGGGCCTATGGAGCAGTACTTC. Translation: CASQTSGGPMEQYF.

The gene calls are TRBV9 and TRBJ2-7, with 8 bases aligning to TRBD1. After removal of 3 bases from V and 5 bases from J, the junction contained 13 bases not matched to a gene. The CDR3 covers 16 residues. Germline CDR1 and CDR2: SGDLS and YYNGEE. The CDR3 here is CASSGRARDRWDEQYF. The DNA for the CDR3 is TGTGCCAGCAGCGGCCGAGCCCGGGACAGGTGGGACGAGCAGTACTTC.

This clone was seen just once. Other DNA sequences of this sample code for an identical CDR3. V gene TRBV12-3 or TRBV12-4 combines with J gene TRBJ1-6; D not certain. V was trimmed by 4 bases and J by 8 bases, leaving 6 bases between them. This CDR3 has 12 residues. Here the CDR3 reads CASSSSYSPLHF. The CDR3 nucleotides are TGTGCCAGCAGTTCGTCGTATTCACCCCTCCACTTT.

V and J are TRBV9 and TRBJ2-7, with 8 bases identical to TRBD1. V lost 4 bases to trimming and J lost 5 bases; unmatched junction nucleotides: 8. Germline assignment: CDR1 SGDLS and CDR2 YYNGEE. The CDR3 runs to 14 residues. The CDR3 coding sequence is TGTGCCAGCAGCCCAAGGGACAGGAAGCACGAGCAGTACTTC. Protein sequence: CASSPRDRKHEQYF.

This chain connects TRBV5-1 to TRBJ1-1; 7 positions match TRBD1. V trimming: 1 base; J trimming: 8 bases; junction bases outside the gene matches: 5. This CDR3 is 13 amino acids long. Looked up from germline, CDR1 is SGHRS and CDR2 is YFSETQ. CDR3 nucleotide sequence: TGCGCCAGCAGCTTGAGAGAACAGGGGGAAGCTTTCTTT. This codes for CASSLREQGEAFF.

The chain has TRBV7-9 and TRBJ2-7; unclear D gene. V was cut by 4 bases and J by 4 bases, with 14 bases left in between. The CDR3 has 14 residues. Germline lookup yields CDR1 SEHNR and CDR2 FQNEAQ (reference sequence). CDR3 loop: CASSSDLMQYEQYF. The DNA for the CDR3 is TGTGCCAGCAGCTCCGACTTGATGCAGTACGAGCAGTACTTC.

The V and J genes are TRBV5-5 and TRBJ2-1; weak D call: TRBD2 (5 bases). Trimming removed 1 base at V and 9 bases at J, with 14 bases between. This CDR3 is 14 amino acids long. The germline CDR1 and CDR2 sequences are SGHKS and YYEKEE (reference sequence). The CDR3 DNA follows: TGTGCCAGCAGCTTGTCCCGGGTGGGGAGTGAGCAGTTCTTC. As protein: CASSLSRVGSEQFF.

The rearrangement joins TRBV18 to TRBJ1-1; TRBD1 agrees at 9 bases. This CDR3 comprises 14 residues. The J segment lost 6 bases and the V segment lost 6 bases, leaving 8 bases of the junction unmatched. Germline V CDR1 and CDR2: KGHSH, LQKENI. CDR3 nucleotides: TGTGCCAGCTCGCCGGGACAGGGTAGGGCTGAAGCTTTCTTT. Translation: CASSPGQGRAEAFF.

CDR3 coding DNA: TGTGCCAGCAAGCAGGTGGTCAATCAGCCCCAGCATTTT. Protein product: CASKQVVNQPQHF. The rearrangement uses TRBV6-5 and TRBJ1-5, with D uncertain. CDR3 length: 13 amino acids. Germline loops: CDR1 MNHEY, CDR2 SVGAGI. Trimming shortened V by 7 bases and J by 3 bases, and 10 bases separated the two germline ends.

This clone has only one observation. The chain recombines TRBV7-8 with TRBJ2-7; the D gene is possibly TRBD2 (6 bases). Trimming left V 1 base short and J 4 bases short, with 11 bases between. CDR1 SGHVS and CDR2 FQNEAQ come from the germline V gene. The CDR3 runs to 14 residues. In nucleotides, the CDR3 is TGTGCCAGCAGCTTAGGGTACGGGAGATACGAGCAGTACTTC. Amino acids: CASSLGYGRYEQYF.

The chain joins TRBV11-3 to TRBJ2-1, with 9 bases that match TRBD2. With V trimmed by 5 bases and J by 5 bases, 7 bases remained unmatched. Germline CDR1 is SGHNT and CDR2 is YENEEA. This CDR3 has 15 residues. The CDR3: CASSKRSGSHNEQFF. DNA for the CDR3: TGTGCCAGCAGCAAGCGTAGCGGGAGCCACAATGAGCAGTTCTTC.

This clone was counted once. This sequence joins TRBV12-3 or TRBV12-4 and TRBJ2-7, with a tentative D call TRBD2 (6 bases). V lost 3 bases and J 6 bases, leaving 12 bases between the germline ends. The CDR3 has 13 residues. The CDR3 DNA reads TGTGCCAGCAGTTTTGGGGAGGCCCTCGAGCAGTACTTC. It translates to CASSFGEALEQYF.

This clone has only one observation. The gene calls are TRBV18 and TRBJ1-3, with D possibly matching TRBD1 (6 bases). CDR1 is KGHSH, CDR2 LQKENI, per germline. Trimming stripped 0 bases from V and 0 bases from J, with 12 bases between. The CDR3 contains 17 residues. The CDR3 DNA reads TGTGCCAGCTCACCACCGTCTGCCAGGGGCTCTGGAAACACCATATATTTT. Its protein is CASSPPSARGSGNTIYF.

The CDR3 DNA reads as TGTGCCAGCAGCTTGGTTCTAGCGGGGGTTTCCGAGCAGTACTTC. This encodes CASSLVLAGVSEQYF. The genes are TRBV5-4 and TRBJ2-7; 10 positions agree with TRBD2. The CDR3 length is 15 residues. J lost 6 bases, V lost 0 bases, and 6 bases had no gene match. The germline CDR1 and CDR2 sequences are SGHNT and YYREEE (reference sequence).

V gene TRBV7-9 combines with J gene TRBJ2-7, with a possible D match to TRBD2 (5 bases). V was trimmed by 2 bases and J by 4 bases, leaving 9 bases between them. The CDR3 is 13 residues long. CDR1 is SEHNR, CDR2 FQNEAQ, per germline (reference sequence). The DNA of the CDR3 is TGTGCCAGCAGCTTACCTGAGGGATACGAGCAGTACTTC. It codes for CASSLPEGYEQYF.

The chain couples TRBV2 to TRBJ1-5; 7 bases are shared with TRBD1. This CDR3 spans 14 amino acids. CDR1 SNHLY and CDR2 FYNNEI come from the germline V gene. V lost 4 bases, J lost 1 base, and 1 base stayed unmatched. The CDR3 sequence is CASSATGSNQPQHF. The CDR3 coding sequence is TGTGCCAGCAGTGCGACAGGGAGCAATCAGCCCCAGCATTTT.

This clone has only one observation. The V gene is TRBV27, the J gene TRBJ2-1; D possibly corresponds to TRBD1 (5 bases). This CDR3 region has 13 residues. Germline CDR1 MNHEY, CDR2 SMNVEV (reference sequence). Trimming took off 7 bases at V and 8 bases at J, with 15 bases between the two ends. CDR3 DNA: TGTGCCAGCACTCACCTTAGGGGCGATGAGCAGTTCTTC. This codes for CASTHLRGDEQFF.

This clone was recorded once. For the CDR3, the DNA is TGCGCCAGCAGCTTGAATTTTGGCAGGGGAGTGAACACTGAAGCTTTCTTT. It yields the protein CASSLNFGRGVNTEAFF. The chain couples TRBV5-1 to TRBJ1-1, with D perhaps matching TRBD1 (6 bases). CDR3 length: 17 amino acids. Trimming shortened V by 1 base and J by 0 bases, and 16 bases separated the two germline ends. The germline gives CDR1 SGHRS, CDR2 YFSETQ.

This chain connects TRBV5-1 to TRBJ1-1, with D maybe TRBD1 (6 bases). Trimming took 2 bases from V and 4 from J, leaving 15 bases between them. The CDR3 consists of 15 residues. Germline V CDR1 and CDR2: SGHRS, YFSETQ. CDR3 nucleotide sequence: TGCGCCAGCAGCTTCTCCCTAGGGGGTGGCACTGAAGCTTTCTTT. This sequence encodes CASSFSLGGGTEAFF.

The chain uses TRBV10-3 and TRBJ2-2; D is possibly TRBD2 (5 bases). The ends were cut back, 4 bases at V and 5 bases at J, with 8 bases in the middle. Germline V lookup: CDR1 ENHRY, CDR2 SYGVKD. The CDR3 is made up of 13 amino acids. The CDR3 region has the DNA TGTGCCATCAGTGTCTCGGGGACCGGGGAGCTGTTTTTT. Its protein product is CAISVSGTGELFF.

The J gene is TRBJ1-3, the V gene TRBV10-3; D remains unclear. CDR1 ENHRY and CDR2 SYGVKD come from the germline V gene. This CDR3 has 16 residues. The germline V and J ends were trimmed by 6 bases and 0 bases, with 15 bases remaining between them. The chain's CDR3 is CAISETDTISGNTIYF. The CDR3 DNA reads TGTGCCATCAGCGAAACCGACACGATCTCTGGAAACACCATATATTTT.

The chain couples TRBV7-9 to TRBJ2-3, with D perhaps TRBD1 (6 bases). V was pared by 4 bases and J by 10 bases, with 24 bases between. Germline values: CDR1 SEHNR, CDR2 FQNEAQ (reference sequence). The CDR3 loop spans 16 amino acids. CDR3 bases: TGTGCCAGCAGCTCCAGGGGTGTCTCATTCAGGATTGCGCAGTATTTT. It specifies CASSSRGVSFRIAQYF.

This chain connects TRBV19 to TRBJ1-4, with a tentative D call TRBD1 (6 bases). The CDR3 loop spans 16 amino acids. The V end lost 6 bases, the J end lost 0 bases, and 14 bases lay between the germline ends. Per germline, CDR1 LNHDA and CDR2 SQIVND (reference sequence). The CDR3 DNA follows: TGTGCCAGTAGCCGAACCTACAGGGCAACTAATGAAAAACTGTTTTTT. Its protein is CASSRTYRATNEKLFF.

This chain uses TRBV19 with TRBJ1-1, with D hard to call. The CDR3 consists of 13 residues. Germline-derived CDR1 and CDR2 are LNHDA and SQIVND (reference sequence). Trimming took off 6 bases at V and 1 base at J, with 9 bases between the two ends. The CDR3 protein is CASSRRENTEAFF. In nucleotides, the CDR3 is TGTGCCAGTAGCAGACGGGAGAACACTGAAGCTTTCTTT.

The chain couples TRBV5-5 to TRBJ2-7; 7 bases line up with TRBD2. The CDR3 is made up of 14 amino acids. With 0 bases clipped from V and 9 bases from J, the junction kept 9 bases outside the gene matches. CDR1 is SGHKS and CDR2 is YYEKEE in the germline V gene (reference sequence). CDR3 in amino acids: CASSLEGGARGQYF. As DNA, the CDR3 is TGTGCCAGCAGCTTGGAGGGAGGGGCAAGAGGGCAGTACTTC.

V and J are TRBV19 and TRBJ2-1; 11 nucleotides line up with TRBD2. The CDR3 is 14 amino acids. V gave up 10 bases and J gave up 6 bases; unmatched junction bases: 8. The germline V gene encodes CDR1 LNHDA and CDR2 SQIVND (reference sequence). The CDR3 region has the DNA TGTGCCACCGTTAGCGGGAGGGTGGGCAATGAGCAGTTCTTC. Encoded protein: CATVSGRVGNEQFF.

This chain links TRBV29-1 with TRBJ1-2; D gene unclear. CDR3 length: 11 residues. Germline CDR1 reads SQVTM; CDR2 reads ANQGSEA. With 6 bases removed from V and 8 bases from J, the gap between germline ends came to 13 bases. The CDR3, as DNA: TGCAGCGTCCAAGGTTCCGGGGGCTACACCTTC. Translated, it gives CSVQGSGGYTF.

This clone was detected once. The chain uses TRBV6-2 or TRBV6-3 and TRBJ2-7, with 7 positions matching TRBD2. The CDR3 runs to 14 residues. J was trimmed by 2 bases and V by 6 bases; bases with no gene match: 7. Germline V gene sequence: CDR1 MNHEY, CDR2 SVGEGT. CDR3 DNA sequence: TGTGCCAGCAGCCGCCCGGGGGGTCCCTACGAGCAGTACTTC. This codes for CASSRPGGPYEQYF.

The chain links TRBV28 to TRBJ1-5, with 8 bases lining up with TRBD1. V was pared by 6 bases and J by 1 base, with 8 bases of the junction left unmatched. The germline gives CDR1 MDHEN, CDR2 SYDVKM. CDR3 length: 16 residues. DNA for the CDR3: TGTGCCAGCAGCCGTCGACAGGGGAGAAGCAATCAGCCCCAGCATTTT. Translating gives CASSRRQGRSNQPQHF. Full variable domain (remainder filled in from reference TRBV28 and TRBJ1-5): DVKVTQSSRYLVKRTGEKVFLECVQDMDHENMFWYRQDPGLGLRLIYFSYDVKMKEKGDIPEGYSVSREKKERFSLILESASTNQTSMYLCASSRRQGRSNQPQHFGDGTRLSIL.